The entry below describes one T cell receptor beta chain. As yet, its antigen is unknown. A CD45RA-negative memory subset and a CD45RA+ naive subset were separated from the CD4+ cells. The data are from a study of shared clonotypes between healthy human individuals. Study-wide background: Researchers drew samples from a couple of women and a few men aged 18 to 49. Study-level points and caveats: Blood alone was sampled, and tissue repertoires likely differ.

This table comes from immunoSEQ multiplex PCR, and its TCRdb copy is limited to in-frame clones, with some not included. The sample carries some 2,000,000 clones, 95% recorded once. The specimen was naive CD4+ T cells sorted from blood. Stated subset: CD45RA+ positively selected. The TCR comes from a man in his late teens or twenties in good health.

CDR3 in amino acids: CASSDDNTGELFF. CDR3 sequence (DNA): TGCGCCAGCAGTGATGATAATACCGGGGAGCTGTTTTTT. The V call is TRBV10-1, the J call TRBJ2-2; D is unresolved. CDR1 WNHNN and CDR2 SYGVQD come from the germline V gene (reference sequence). Trimming shortened V by 3 bases and J by 5 bases, and 7 bases separated the two germline ends. The length of the CDR3 is 13 residues.